The present T cell receptor beta chain was sequenced within a study of regulatory T cells in long-lasting Graves disease (dated by TCRdb to the early 2020s). Notes on the research overall: Newly diagnosed Graves' disease patients had taken antithyroid drugs for less than 3 months. This study used TCR sequencing and RNA sequencing of peripheral blood to compare persistent Graves' disease patients against newly diagnosed Graves' disease patients. The study took place in China and was registered as a clinical trial. A total of some 33 samples were covered by TCR sequencing, comprising approximately 13 persistent and about 20 newly diagnosed Graves' disease patients.

General conclusions and limits of the study: As a limitation, the authors acknowledged that the small sample size may reduce accuracy. Persistent Graves' disease patients showed lower TCR Shannon entropy and fewer highly expanded clones than newly diagnosed patients, suggesting clonal expansion. Peripheral blood alone was examined, since thyroid tissue, which constituted the primary lesion, could not be accessed. Only the TCR beta chain was sequenced and analyzed. Persistent patients shared more public clonotypes among themselves (around 2,500) than newly diagnosed patients did (about 1,000).

What this sample's time point label stands for: newly diagnosed GD, antithyroid drugs for less than 3 months. RNA was extracted from PBMCs in TRIzol for both TCR sequencing and RNA sequencing. The diagnosis of Graves' disease was made according to American Thyroid Association guidelines. Patients were recruited from an endocrinology department in Xi'an, China. From each patient, around 9 milliliters of peripheral blood was collected into an EDTA anticoagulant tube. Ficoll Paque Plus density gradient separation was used to isolate PBMCs, and no additional T cell sorting was done. An Agilent 2100 Bioanalyzer and agarose gel were used to assess RNA quality, and a NanoDrop 2000 was used to measure RNA concentration. This clonotype was seen a few times. This receptor's antigen is unknown. No per-base quality is available; no much larger clone lies one base away. Libraries were constructed by multiplex PCR. The listed sequencing device is Illumina HiSeq 4000. To build TCR beta libraries, CDR3 regions were amplified by Arm-PCR using iRepertoire HTBI primers. Gel purification was performed on PCR products prior to sequencing. The authors' pipeline ran thus. A total of fewer than 65 TRBV and 14 TRBJ segments were identified across samples and were used for gene usage analysis of CDR3 amino acid clonotypes. Filtered high-quality paired reads were merged into contigs using COPE and FqMerger. BLAST was used to align contigs to the IMGT TRBV, TRBD and TRBJ reference genes, and CDR3 was defined following IMGT. Any clonotype with a frequency above 0.1% was classified as a highly expanded clone. Shannon entropy served as the measure of repertoire diversity, while the Gini coefficient captured V-J evenness. Public clonotypes were defined as clonotypes shared by more than one individual. TCRdb applied fastp at Q25 and MiXCR to the public reads, then kept only in-frame beta chains. Merged by CDR3 protein, the rows form single entries marked with the most common genes and DNA. For this entry, the V and J calls and clone size follow TCRdb and not the study's own pipeline. The sample has roughly 560,000 distinct CDR3 sequences on record, around 11% of them singletons. The leading ten clones occupy almost 9% of the sample.

This sample was also put to use in a study of T cells in Graves' hyperthyroidism and ophthalmopathy. As the second paper documents: Stable Graves' hyperthyroidism was defined as no progression to ophthalmopathy during 18 months of follow-up. Hyperthyroidism patients were aged 18 to 65 years and newly diagnosed, with disease duration of less than 2 months. Exclusion was applied to patients with uncontrolled infections, other autoimmune diseases, pregnancy or lactation. Diagnoses were established on the basis of clinical symptoms, serum thyroxine and TRAb, thyroid ultrasound, and orbital computed tomography. A first-round RT-PCR of the TCR CDR3 used the HTBI primer set with the Qiagen OneStep RT-PCR kit. Most expanded thyroid clonotypes (frequency above 0.001) were also found in blood, which suggests that blood repertoires may mirror thyroid immune responses. In cross-validation, a model built on a 13 V-J signature told ophthalmopathy apart from stable hyperthyroidism with just under 90% sensitivity and about 81% specificity, and in testing the same model reached 80%/75%. In validation, the model predicted progression to ophthalmopathy a median of roughly six months before onset, with over 55% sensitivity and 72.22% specificity. To identify TCR V-J signatures that set the groups apart, the researchers used a discovery cohort of 100 patients, made up of 40 to 45 with Graves' ophthalmopathy and 55 to 65 with stable Graves' hyperthyroidism. An independent validation cohort of around 19 hyperthyroidism patients and approximately 16 patients who later progressed to ophthalmopathy tested prospective prediction of ophthalmopathy. The 95 to 100 discovery patients were randomly split 7:3 into training and test sets. In addition, the study compared T-cell repertoires in thyroid tissue and in blood from roughly 6 Graves' hyperthyroidism patients. After sampling, hyperthyroidism patients received methimazole starting at 30 mg daily, and ophthalmopathy patients received high-dose intravenous methylprednisolone. A second multiplex PCR round built the libraries, followed by size selection and purification. Libraries were sequenced paired-end with 100 bp reads on an Illumina HiSeq2000. SOAPnuke was used to process the raw data, removing reads that contained adapters or uncalled bases, had a mean Phred below 15, or lacked an exact match to the constant primer or identifier. COPE v1.2.5 was used to merge high-quality paired reads, and clonotypes were defined as unique nucleotide sequences. MiTCR v1.1 was used to align the clonotypes against IMGT TRBV, TRBD and TRBJ reference segments. Analysis was restricted to V-J combinations with a frequency above 0.0001, which covered approximately 99% of repertoires. A TCS score was defined as the ratio of F50 (clonal expansion) to E x V (chaos), with BLOSUM62-based TCRdist applied between CDR3 peptides within each V-J. Welch's t-statistics and random forest reduced roughly 500 V-J features to 13, which were used in a naive Bayes classifier (R e1071). Sample size was not statistically predetermined, and blinding of investigators to group allocation was not performed. TCR Vbeta CDR3 sequencing of some 140 peripheral blood samples (under 45 ophthalmopathy, 75 to 85 hyperthyroidism and approximately 17 progressor patients) is reported in the paper.

Material: peripheral blood mononuclear cells (PBMCs), obtained at new diagnosis, from a patient treated with antithyroid drugs. The TCR originated in a woman aged 25 to 45 with Graves disease. Donor details come from another sample of the same person, matched by shared clones.

The CDR3 corresponds to CASSSGWKGFQETQYF. The sequence in DNA is TGTGCCAGCAGCTCTGGGTGGAAGGGTTTCCAAGAGACCCAGTACTTC. The chain uses TRBV2 and TRBJ2-5; a confident D gene designation cannot be given. The germline V gene supplies CDR1 SNHLY and CDR2 FYNNEI. The CDR3 holds 16 amino acids from the cysteine to the phenylalanine. Solely the CDR3 DNA is kept, with 48 bases framed from the first base. Trimming costs V 6 bases and J 1 base, and their ends lie 18 bases apart.